Reported below is one T cell receptor beta chain. This entry is derived from a study of shared clonotypes between healthy human individuals. Using immunoSEQ multiplex PCR, the repertoire was profiled, and TCRdb retains in-frame clones only, with some absent. This repertoire shows about 470,000 clones, more than 75% found once; its top ten account for approximately 13%. This CDR3 comprises 15 residues. V was pared by 3 bases and J by 6 bases, with 8 bases of the junction left unmatched. Germline CDR1 is SGHKS and CDR2 is YYEKEE (reference sequence). What was sequenced was PBMCs. The J gene is TRBJ1-4, the V gene TRBV5-5; 7 nucleotides agree with TRBD1. This TCR came from a woman aged 40 to 50 in good health. Some clones in this sample may be carry-over from other donors' samples. The CDR3 DNA reads as TGTGCCAGCAGCTCCACAGGGGCGGGGGATGAAAAACTGTTTTTT. This translates into CASSSTGAGDEKLFF. Full variable domain (missing parts from reference TRBV5-5 and TRBJ1-4): DAGVTQSPTHLIKTRGQQVTLRCSPISGHKSVSWYQQVLGQGPQFIFQYYEKEERGRGNFPDRFSARQFPNYSSELNVNALLLGDSALYLCASSSTGAGDEKLFFGSGTQLSVL.